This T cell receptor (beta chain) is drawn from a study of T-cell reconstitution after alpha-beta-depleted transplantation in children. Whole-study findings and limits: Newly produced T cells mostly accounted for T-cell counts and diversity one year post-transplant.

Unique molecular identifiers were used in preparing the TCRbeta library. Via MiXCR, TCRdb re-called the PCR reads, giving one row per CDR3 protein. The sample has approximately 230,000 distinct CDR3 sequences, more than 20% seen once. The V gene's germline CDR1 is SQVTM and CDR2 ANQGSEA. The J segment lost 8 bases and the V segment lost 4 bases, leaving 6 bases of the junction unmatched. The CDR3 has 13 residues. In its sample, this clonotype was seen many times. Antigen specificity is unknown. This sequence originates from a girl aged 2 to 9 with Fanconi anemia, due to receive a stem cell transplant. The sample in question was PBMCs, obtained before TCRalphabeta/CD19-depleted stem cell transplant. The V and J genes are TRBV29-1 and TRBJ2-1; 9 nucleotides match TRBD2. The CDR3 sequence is CSVGAGGRDEQFF. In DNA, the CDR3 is TGCAGCGTTGGCGCGGGGGGGCGAGATGAGCAGTTCTTC.